Here is one TCR beta chain with its context. The target of this receptor is not known. Within one base of it there is no much larger clone, and no base qualities were kept. The junction shows trimming of 2 bases on V and 7 bases on J, and the gene matches do not reach 7 bases of it. Counted from cysteine to phenylalanine, this CDR3 has 14 amino acids. The only DNA kept is the CDR3, 42 bases in frame from the first base. As encoded in the germline V gene (reference sequence), CDR1 is MNHEY while CDR2 is SMNVEV. Enrolling through a virtual design, the prospective study's participants ranged in age from about 18 to 89 years and lived across some 23 United States geographic areas. In the prospective study, participants were assigned to cohorts based on the clinical history participants reported in a screening survey and a study questionnaire. For ImmuneRACE Cohort 3, a participant was defined as recovered based on two consecutive negative NP/OP PCR tests, clearance by a healthcare professional, or resolution of symptoms. In the prospective study, whole blood, serum and a nasopharyngeal or oropharyngeal swab were collected from each participant by mobile phlebotomists. Over an approximately 2-month period, participants in the prospective study had the option of providing additional blood draws and questionnaires. Before DNA extraction, blood samples from the prospective study were shipped at room temperature or frozen.

The data were taken from a study of blood T cell repertoires in COVID-19 (dated by TCRdb to between 2020 and 2021). Background on the whole study: The collaborator samples originated in the United States, Italy and Spain and spanned the acute and convalescent phases of COVID-19. The prospective study material was composed of cDNA or gDNA derived from T cells, B-cell-depleted T cells, or PBMCs. The dataset comprised deeply sampled blood TCRbeta repertoires from subjects exposed to, actively infected with, or recovered from COVID-19. A freely available public database, intended as a resource for researchers studying the immune response to SARS-CoV-2, is where the repertoires were released. Samples came from the ongoing ImmuneRACE study (first 160 participants) plus 1,254 subjects from 6 global collaborators. The sample metadata nearly always contained a de-identified subject ID, COVID-19 status, age in years and sex. Where HLA class I and class II types were available, the types were taken from metadata supplied by the sample provider, not from assay-based typing.

On the study overall, not on this receptor specifically: Clinical and demographic metadata were provided uncurated, with the amount varying by source and participant.

TCRbeta CDR3 regions were amplified from genomic DNA by means of the immunoSEQ Assay, a bias-controlled multiplex PCR. The original pipeline was this. The number of nucleated cells in each sample was estimated by amplification of reference gene primers within the assay. Sequence reads were collapsed and filtered to measure the absolute abundance of every unique TCRbeta CDR3 rearrangement. Productive Simpson clonality was computed per sample as the square root of Simpson's diversity index over productive rearrangements. The source is immuneACCESS, and TCRdb retained only in-frame sequences with V and J called. Part of the clones is not carried over; for the studies checked, unresolved V genes explain less than half of this, and the remainder is unexplained. The DNA was the basis for D and trimming; V, J and clone size are from that table. Across this sample there are around 150,000 clones, with more than 75% seen only once. Together, the top ten hold about 6.6% of the sample.

Sequenced input: PBMCs or T cells enriched from blood (not recorded which). This receptor chain uses TRBV27 and TRBJ1-2; 7 central nucleotides agree with TRBD1. This TCR derives from a woman aged 50 to 60 who had recovered from COVID-19. The DNA reads TGTGCCAGCAGTTTAGCGGCAGGGGGTGGTGGCTACACCTTC. Its protein product is CASSLAAGGGGYTF.